The 21 T cell receptor beta chains below come from one sample, sequenced in a study of Ad26.COV2.S vaccination and SARS-CoV-2 variants. This table comes from immunoSEQ multiplex PCR, and its TCRdb copy is limited to in-frame clones, with some not included. The top ten hold more than 4.5% of the sample, which has 180,000 or so clones, roughly nine tenths seen once. The sequenced sample was peripheral blood, obtained after recovery from COVID-19. The source of these receptors is a human donor who had recovered from COVID-19.

CDR3 coding DNA: TGCGCCAGCAGCTCCAGGGTATATGAGCAGTTCTTC. Protein sequence: CASSSRVYEQFF. V is TRBV5-1 and J is TRBJ2-1, with a weak D call TRBD1 (5 bases). Germline loops: CDR1 SGHRS, CDR2 YFSETQ. The CDR3 runs 12 residues. Trimming removed 3 bases at V and 8 bases at J, with 9 bases between.

V is TRBV4-1 and J is TRBJ1-4; D remains unclear. CDR1 is MGHRA and CDR2 is YSYEKL in the germline V gene. Trimming cost V 1 base and J 7 bases, with 10 bases left between them. The CDR3 is 14 amino acids. CDR3 DNA sequence: TGCGCCAGCAGCCAAGGGGCAGCACCTGAAAAACTGTTTTTT. As protein: CASSQGAAPEKLFF.

The gene calls are TRBV9 and TRBJ2-5; 8 nucleotides agree with TRBD2. Trimming removed 3 bases from V and 4 bases from J; junction bases left unmatched: 8. The CDR3 loop spans 15 amino acids. Germline-derived CDR1 and CDR2 are SGDLS and YYNGEE. The CDR3 DNA is TGTGCCAGCAGCGCCAGCGGGGGCTTGGTAGAGACCCAGTACTTC. It translates to CASSASGGLVETQYF. Full variable domain (missing parts from reference TRBV9 and TRBJ2-5): DSGVTQTPKHLITATGQRVTLRCSPRSGDLSVYWYQQSLDQGLQFLIQYYNGEERAKGNILERFSAQQFPDLHSELNLSSLELGDSALYFCASSASGGLVETQYFGPGTRLLVL.

CDR3 sequence reads: CASSGWDREQFF. The CDR3 DNA sequence: TGTGCCAGCAGCGGATGGGACAGAGAGCAGTTCTTC. The chain joins TRBV13 to TRBJ2-1, with TRBD1 matching 7 bases. The length of the CDR3 is 12 residues. Germline V CDR1 and CDR2: PRHDT, FYEKMQ (reference sequence). Germline trimming cut 5 bases from V and 10 bases from J; bases unmatched to any gene: 5.

The rearrangement joins TRBV7-8 to TRBJ1-1; D remains ambiguous. The CDR3 is 14 residues long. V shed 3 bases and J shed 10 bases, with 18 bases lying between them. Germline loops: CDR1 SGHVS, CDR2 FQNEAQ. The CDR3 coding sequence is TGTGCCAGCAGCTTTTTATCGATCCGAGCTGGAGCTTTCTTT. It yields the protein CASSFLSIRAGAFF.

The chain carries TRBV7-9 and TRBJ1-1, with D possibly matching TRBD1 (6 bases). Looked up from germline, CDR1 is SEHNR and CDR2 is FQNEAQ (reference sequence). CDR3 size: 15 residues. Trimming stripped 4 bases from V and 3 bases from J, with 15 bases between. The CDR3 is CASSSQQGRDTEAFF. Here the CDR3 DNA reads TGTGCCAGCAGCTCCCAACAGGGAAGGGACACTGAAGCTTTCTTT.

The chain combines TRBV28 with TRBJ1-6; D is undetermined. V was shortened by 3 bases and J by 3 bases, with 9 bases between the two germline ends. Per germline, CDR1 MDHEN and CDR2 SYDVKM. CDR3 length: 15 residues. CDR3 nucleotides: TGTGCCAGCAGTTTGCTACCTGGCTATAATTCACCCCTCCACTTT. Translation gives CASSLLPGYNSPLHF.

This chain joins TRBV9 and TRBJ2-2; TRBD2 matches at 8 bases. Germline values: CDR1 SGDLS, CDR2 YYNGEE. V lost 4 bases to trimming and J lost 7 bases; unmatched junction nucleotides: 12. CDR3 length equals 16 residues. This CDR3 reads CASSPGAAGGGGELFF. The CDR3 nucleotides read TGTGCCAGCAGCCCCGGCGCCGCGGGGGGTGGCGGGGAGCTGTTTTTT.

The chain recombines TRBV30 with TRBJ2-4; perhaps D is TRBD1 or TRBD2 (5 bases each). V lost 4 bases to trimming and J lost 0 bases, with 10 bases between them. The germline V gene encodes CDR1 GTSNPN and CDR2 SVGIG (reference sequence). The CDR3 is 14 amino acids. The CDR3 spells CAWTPGLAKNIQYF. In DNA, the CDR3 is TGTGCCTGGACACCGGGGCTAGCCAAAAACATTCAGTACTTC. The variable domain in full, completed from reference TRBV30 and TRBJ2-4, reads SQTIHQWPATLVQPVGSPLSLECTVEGTSNPNLYWYRQAAGRGLQLLFYSVGIGQISSEVPQNLSASRPQDRQFILSSKKLLLSDSGFYLCAWTPGLAKNIQYFGAGTRLSVL.

This chain connects TRBV7-2 to TRBJ1-4; D is unresolved. The CDR3 is 14 amino acids. Germline V CDR1 and CDR2: SGHTA, FQGNSA. Trimming stripped 2 bases from V and 8 bases from J, with 12 bases between. CDR3 in amino acids: CASSLSPGFEKLFF. CDR3 nucleotides: TGTGCCAGCAGCTTATCCCCAGGTTTCGAAAAACTGTTTTTT.

This clone is a singleton in its sample. The rearrangement uses TRBV10-3 and TRBJ2-7, with 7 positions matching TRBD2. This CDR3 comprises 11 residues. The V gene end was trimmed by 11 bases and the J gene end by 5 bases; junction bases not matched to a gene: 6. CDR1 is ENHRY and CDR2 is SYGVKD in the germline V gene. The CDR3 reads CASSGRDEQYF. The CDR3 DNA reads TGTGCCTCCTCAGGGAGGGACGAGCAGTACTTC.

This sequence joins TRBV18 and TRBJ2-3; D is ambiguous. V was clipped by 3 bases and J by 2 bases, with 15 bases between them. The CDR3 has 16 residues. The V gene's germline CDR1 is KGHSH and CDR2 LQKENI. CDR3 bases: TGTGCCAGCTCACCCTACACCGTCGCAACCACAGATACGCAGTATTTT. Its translation: CASSPYTVATTDTQYF.

V and J are TRBV11-2 and TRBJ2-7; D gene uncertain. Trimming pared 11 bases from V and 0 bases from J, leaving 17 bases between. CDR3 length equals 14 residues. Germline loops: CDR1 SGHAT, CDR2 FQNNGV. In DNA form, the CDR3 reads TGTGCCGACCGAATCGAACCCAACTCCTACGAGCAGTACTTC. Translated, it gives CADRIEPNSYEQYF.

The CDR3 here is CASSLGDISYEQYF. In DNA form, the CDR3 reads TGCGCCAGCAGCTTGGGGGACATCTCCTACGAGCAGTACTTC. The chain links TRBV5-1 to TRBJ2-7; perhaps TRBD1 as D (6 bases). Per the germline V gene, CDR1 is SGHRS and CDR2 is YFSETQ. This CDR3 spans 14 amino acids. V was shortened by 0 bases and J by 0 bases, with 7 bases between the two germline ends.

This clone was counted once. The rearrangement links TRBV4-2 to TRBJ2-3; no reliable D call. The CDR3 totals 13 residues. Germline lookup yields CDR1 LGHNA and CDR2 YNFKEQ. V was cut by 0 bases and J by 6 bases, with 7 bases left in between. CDR3 amino acids: CASSQDSSDTQYF. The CDR3 region has the DNA TGTGCCAGCAGCCAAGACTCCTCTGATACGCAGTATTTT.

The chain links TRBV5-6 to TRBJ1-3; D might be TRBD1 (5 bases). Germline-derived CDR1 and CDR2 are SGHDT and YYEEEE. The CDR3 covers 19 residues. The V end was cut by 2 bases, the J end by 0 bases, with 21 bases between. The CDR3: CASSLEGLRLGASGNTIYF. DNA for the CDR3: TGTGCCAGCAGCTTAGAGGGACTCAGGTTAGGAGCCTCTGGAAACACCATATATTTT.

J is TRBJ2-4 and V is TRBV19, with D hard to call. Between the trimmed V and J ends, which lost 3 bases and 8 bases, there was a span of 11 bases. Germline V gene sequence: CDR1 LNHDA, CDR2 SQIVND (reference sequence). The CDR3 runs 13 residues. The chain's CDR3 is CASSIGQVDIQYF. The CDR3, as DNA: TGTGCCAGTAGTATTGGGCAGGTGGACATTCAGTACTTC.

V and J are TRBV6-5 and TRBJ1-2, with D perhaps TRBD1 (5 bases). The V gene lost 6 bases and the J gene lost 0 bases, with 8 bases spanning the gap. The CDR3 contains 13 residues. CDR1 is MNHEY, CDR2 SVGAGI, per germline. The CDR3 nucleotides are TGTGCCAGCAGGACAGATGCTAACTATGGCTACACCTTC. Translated, it gives CASRTDANYGYTF.

The rearrangement links TRBV28 to TRBJ1-3, with 7 bases fitting TRBD1. CDR1 and CDR2 (germline): MDHEN, SYDVKM. The junction had 7 bases not matched to a gene; V was cut back by 5 bases and J by 0 bases. This CDR3 has 16 amino acids. The CDR3 DNA sequence: TGTGCCAGCAGTGCACGGGACAGTGGCTCTGGAAACACCATATATTTT. Its translation: CASSARDSGSGNTIYF.

The chain carries TRBV5-4 and TRBJ1-1; D is uncertain. The CDR3 runs to 13 residues. Germline V gene data show CDR1 as SGHNT and CDR2 as YYREEE (reference sequence). Between the trimmed V and J ends, which lost 5 bases and 1 base, there was a span of 9 bases. The CDR3 loop reads CASSSRENTEAFF. The CDR3 bases are TGTGCCAGCAGTTCCAGAGAGAACACTGAAGCTTTCTTT.

The rearrangement joins TRBV6-5 to TRBJ1-4, with D possibly TRBD1 on 6 matching bases. The germline CDR1 and CDR2 sequences are MNHEY and SVGAGI. Trimming took 2 bases from V and 7 from J, leaving 11 bases between them. The CDR3 consists of 14 residues. Here the CDR3 reads CASSYPQGGEKLFF. The CDR3 DNA sequence: TGTGCCAGCAGTTACCCCCAAGGGGGTGAAAAACTGTTTTTT.